The 31 T cell receptor beta chains listed next were all sequenced from one sample in a study of human thymus T cells. Data came from immunoSEQ multiplex PCR; TCRdb stores just in-frame clones and leaves some out. The top ten clones hold roughly 0.028% of a sample with about 78,000 clones, just over 95% of them seen once. The thymus was resected at corrective cardiac surgery. The sequenced material came from thymus tissue. Receptors were obtained from a boy under three years old with a congenital heart defect but otherwise immunologically healthy.

The gene calls are TRBV10-3 and TRBJ1-6; the D gene is possibly TRBD1 (6 bases). CDR3 length: 16 residues. Germline lookup yields CDR1 ENHRY and CDR2 SYGVKD. The germline V and J ends were trimmed by 5 bases and 7 bases, with 18 bases remaining between them. CDR3 nucleotides: TGTGCCATCAGTCCGGACAGCTTGGAACTCAATTCACCCCTCCACTTT. Protein product: CAISPDSLELNSPLHF.

This clone came up once. This chain joins TRBV11-3 and TRBJ2-1, with D perhaps matching TRBD2 (6 bases). This CDR3 region has 16 residues. V lost 5 bases to trimming and J lost 5 bases, with 19 bases between them. Germline CDR1 is SGHNT and CDR2 is YENEEA. The CDR3 sequence: CASSQPRDSLNNEQFF. In DNA, the CDR3 is TGTGCCAGCAGCCAACCGCGGGATTCTTTAAACAATGAGCAGTTCTTC.

The J gene is TRBJ2-7, the V gene TRBV18; 11 bases align to TRBD2. Germline assignment: CDR1 KGHSH and CDR2 LQKENI. J lost 4 bases, V lost 2 bases, and 4 bases had no gene match. The CDR3 contains 15 residues. The CDR3, as DNA: TGTGCCAGCTCACCAACTAGCGGGAGCAGGTACGAGCAGTACTTC. As protein: CASSPTSGSRYEQYF.

The V call is TRBV5-8, the J call TRBJ1-2; D gene uncertain. V was cut by 1 base and J by 5 bases, with 6 bases left in between. Germline CDR1 SGHTS, CDR2 YDEGEE. This CDR3 contains 12 residues. The CDR3 region has the DNA TGTGCCAGCAGCTTGCGTGGGTATGGCTACACCTTC. It translates to CASSLRGYGYTF.

The chain links TRBV6-1 to TRBJ2-7, with 9 bases lining up with TRBD2. This CDR3 contains 15 residues. The V segment lost 6 bases and the J segment 6 bases; nucleotides outside the gene matches: 12. Germline V gene lookup returns CDR1 MNHNS and CDR2 SASEGT. CDR3 bases: TGTGCCAGCAGCGATGAACGCAGCGGGAGGCTCGAGCAGTACTTC. Translated, it gives CASSDERSGRLEQYF.

This sequence joins TRBV11-2 and TRBJ2-2, with D maybe TRBD1 (6 bases). CDR3 length: 17 amino acids. V lost 7 bases and J 0 bases, leaving 18 bases between the germline ends. Germline CDR1 SGHAT, CDR2 FQNNGV. The CDR3 reads CASNPTYRDSNTGELFF. In DNA, the CDR3 is TGTGCCAGCAACCCCACCTACAGGGATTCGAACACCGGGGAGCTGTTTTTT.

The chain combines TRBV14 with TRBJ1-1; D ambiguous. From germline, CDR1 is SGHDN and CDR2 FVKESK. This CDR3 comprises 15 residues. V dropped 4 bases and J dropped 4 bases, with 16 bases sitting between them. CDR3 residues: CASSPDEEEGTEAFF. The CDR3 DNA follows: TGTGCCAGCAGCCCGGACGAGGAGGAGGGCACTGAAGCTTTCTTT.

The V call is TRBV28, the J call TRBJ1-2, with D perhaps TRBD1 (5 bases). CDR1 is MDHEN, CDR2 SYDVKM, per germline. V was clipped by 1 base and J by 3 bases, with 9 bases between them. This CDR3 has 14 residues. CDR3 amino acids: CASSLYGGDYGYTF. DNA of the CDR3: TGTGCCAGCAGTTTATACGGGGGAGACTATGGCTACACCTTC.

J is TRBJ2-3 and V is TRBV9; 7 positions agree with TRBD1. V was pared by 0 bases and J by 2 bases, with 6 bases of the junction left unmatched. The CDR3 has 16 amino acids. Germline-derived CDR1 and CDR2 are SGDLS and YYNGEE. DNA for the CDR3: TGTGCCAGCAGCGTAGCTAAGGGGGCACTCACAGATACGCAGTATTTT. The encoded protein is CASSVAKGALTDTQYF.

The CDR3 loop reads CASSSGRRNTEAFF. The CDR3 region has the DNA TGCGCCAGCAGCTCGGGACGGCGGAACACTGAAGCTTTCTTT. The V gene is TRBV5-1, the J gene TRBJ1-1, with TRBD1 as a possible D gene (5 bases). The CDR3 runs to 14 residues. Trimming left V 3 bases short and J 1 base short, with 10 bases between. Germline V gene lookup returns CDR1 SGHRS and CDR2 YFSETQ.

This clone was found once. CDR3 bases: TGCGCCAGCAGCCAAGTTGAGGTTGGTGGAATGACGGACGGCTACACCTTC. Its protein is CASSQVEVGGMTDGYTF. The V call is TRBV4-3, the J call TRBJ1-2; no clear D. CDR1 is LGHNA, CDR2 YSLEER, per germline. CDR3 length equals 17 residues. V was clipped by 1 base and J by 8 bases, with 23 bases between them.

CDR3 DNA: TGCAGCGTTGGGGGGACAGTATTTTACAATGAGCAGTTCTTC. This translates into CSVGGTVFYNEQFF. The chain uses TRBV29-1 and TRBJ2-1, with 7 bases that match TRBD1. Germline V lookup: CDR1 SQVTM, CDR2 ANQGSEA. With V trimmed by 4 bases and J by 4 bases, 7 bases remained unmatched. The CDR3 extends over 14 amino acids.

This CDR3 reads CASSRKRGPQETQYF. CDR3 sequence (DNA): TGTGCCAGCTCACGCAAAAGGGGGCCCCAAGAGACCCAGTACTTC. The chain carries TRBV18 and TRBJ2-5, with 7 positions matching TRBD1. The CDR3 totals 15 residues. The J segment lost 1 base and the V segment lost 4 bases, leaving 6 bases of the junction unmatched. Germline CDR1 KGHSH, CDR2 LQKENI.

The CDR3 DNA reads as TGTGCCAGCACTTTGCCAGGGGCGGGTAACTATGGCTACACCTTC. It is translated as CASTLPGAGNYGYTF. V gene TRBV28 combines with J gene TRBJ1-2, with D perhaps TRBD1 (6 bases). Germline CDR1 is MDHEN and CDR2 is SYDVKM. This CDR3 is 15 amino acids long. Between the trimmed V and J ends, which lost 7 bases and 1 base, there was a span of 16 bases.

The genes are TRBV2 and TRBJ2-7, with D possibly matching TRBD1 (6 bases). V lost 7 bases and J lost 2, with 18 bases in between. The length of the CDR3 is 15 residues. Per the germline V gene, CDR1 is SNHLY and CDR2 is FYNNEI. CDR3 sequence: CASKGVEHPTYEQYF. The CDR3 DNA reads as TGTGCCAGCAAGGGGGTGGAACACCCTACCTACGAGCAGTACTTC. The full variable domain, with the rest looked up from reference TRBV2 and TRBJ2-7, is EPEVTQTPSHQVTQMGQEVILRCVPISNHLYFYWYRQILGQKVEFLVSFYNNEISEKSEIFDDQFSVERPDGSNFTLKIRSTKLEDSAMYFCASKGVEHPTYEQYFGPGTRLTVT.

The rearrangement links TRBV4-2 to TRBJ1-5; no clear D gene. The germline V gene has CDR1 LGHNA and CDR2 YNFKEQ. The CDR3 runs to 16 residues. V lost 3 bases, J lost 3 bases, and 15 bases lay in between. The DNA of the CDR3 is TGTGCCAGCAGCCATCTTTCGGGAACGAACAATCAGCCCCAGCATTTT. Protein: CASSHLSGTNNQPQHF.

The V and J genes are TRBV6-1 and TRBJ2-4, with unresolved D. Germline CDR1 reads MNHNS; CDR2 reads SASEGT. CDR3 length: 13 residues. V lost 8 bases, J lost 3 bases, and 11 bases lay in between. The CDR3: CASVPGGKNIQYF. Here the CDR3 DNA reads TGTGCCAGCGTACCGGGTGGCAAAAACATTCAGTACTTC.

This sequence joins TRBV7-2 and TRBJ2-1, with D possibly being TRBD2 (6 bases). From germline, CDR1 is SGHTA and CDR2 FQGNSA. The CDR3 runs 17 residues. The V end lost 5 bases, the J end lost 0 bases, and 17 bases lay between the germline ends. The CDR3 here is CASSPHSGLSSYNEQFF. The CDR3 DNA follows: TGTGCCAGCAGCCCGCATAGCGGACTTAGCTCCTACAATGAGCAGTTCTTC.

The J gene is TRBJ1-2, the V gene TRBV10-3; a possible D gene is TRBD1 (6 bases). V was clipped by 4 bases and J by 5 bases, with 14 bases between them. The CDR3 spans 14 residues. Per germline, CDR1 ENHRY and CDR2 SYGVKD. The CDR3 DNA sequence: TGTGCCATCAGTGGACATAACAGGGCATATGGCTACACCTTC. This sequence encodes CAISGHNRAYGYTF.

The rearrangement links TRBV25-1 to TRBJ1-1; 8 bases map to TRBD1. Germline trimming cut 4 bases from V and 5 bases from J; bases unmatched to any gene: 9. The V gene's germline CDR1 is MGHDK and CDR2 SYGVNS. This CDR3 spans 15 amino acids. DNA of the CDR3: TGTGCCAGCAGTGGTCCAGGGGGCTTGGGGACTGAAGCTTTCTTT. Translating it yields CASSGPGGLGTEAFF.

V and J are TRBV20-1 and TRBJ2-1; D perhaps matches TRBD1 (5 bases). CDR1 and CDR2 (germline): DFQATT, SNEGSKA (reference sequence). Trimming shortened V by 5 bases and J by 13 bases, and 12 bases separated the two germline ends. This CDR3 contains 10 residues. The CDR3 is CSAPRGLQFF. CDR3 DNA: TGCAGTGCTCCTAGGGGCCTCCAGTTCTTC.

The rearrangement uses TRBV7-2 and TRBJ2-2; D might be TRBD2 (5 bases). The CDR3 has 14 amino acids. V was pared by 2 bases and J by 5 bases, with 9 bases between. Germline V gene lookup returns CDR1 SGHTA and CDR2 FQGNSA. The CDR3 loop is CASSLSGSTGELFF. Here the CDR3 DNA reads TGTGCCAGCAGCTTAAGCGGATCTACCGGGGAGCTGTTTTTT.

This chain connects TRBV27 to TRBJ2-1; possible D gene TRBD1, 5 bases. CDR1 is MNHEY, CDR2 SMNVEV, per germline (reference sequence). The CDR3 spans 15 residues. Trimming removed 10 bases from V and 2 bases from J, with 18 bases in between. The CDR3 loop reads CAIIRAPPAYNEQFF. The CDR3 nucleotides read TGTGCCATAATCAGGGCCCCCCCTGCCTACAATGAGCAGTTCTTC.

This sequence joins TRBV19 and TRBJ1-4; TRBD1 matches 9 bases. CDR1 is LNHDA and CDR2 is SQIVND in the germline V gene (reference sequence). The CDR3 spans 18 residues. CDR3 coding DNA: TGTGCGAGCTCTACCCGGGACAGGGACTCCGCAACTAATGAAAAACTGTTTTTT. Amino acid sequence: CASSTRDRDSATNEKLFF.

The V gene is TRBV28, the J gene TRBJ1-1; possibly TRBD1 for D (5 bases). Trimming cost V 1 base and J 1 base, with 13 bases left between them. The CDR3 extends over 16 amino acids. The germline V gene has CDR1 MDHEN and CDR2 SYDVKM. The CDR3 loop reads CASSLLVGAGNTEAFF. Here the CDR3 DNA reads TGTGCCAGCAGTTTATTAGTTGGGGCGGGGAACACTGAAGCTTTCTTT.

V gene TRBV5-1 combines with J gene TRBJ1-6; the match to TRBD1 covers 11 bases. Per the germline V gene, CDR1 is SGHRS and CDR2 is YFSETQ. CDR3 length equals 15 residues. V dropped 0 bases and J dropped 9; count of bases not matched to a gene: 2. The CDR3 here is CASSLGGQGASPLHF. DNA of the CDR3: TGCGCCAGCAGCTTGGGTGGACAGGGGGCTTCACCCCTCCACTTT. Filled out from reference TRBV5-1 and TRBJ1-6, the complete variable domain reads KAGVTQTPRYLIKTRGQQVTLSCSPISGHRSVSWYQQTPGQGLQFLFEYFSETQRNKGNFPGRFSGRQFSNSRSEMNVSTLELGDSALYLCASSLGGQGASPLHFGNGTRLTVT.

CDR3 bases: TGTGCAAGTCGCTTAGCTCACGATTGGATTGCGCCCGGGACAGAAGGGCCCGAGCAGTACTTC. Its protein product is CASRLAHDWIAPGTEGPEQYF. The chain couples TRBV12-2 to TRBJ2-7; the D call in the table, TRBD1, was not verified against the DNA. TRBV12-2 is a known pseudogene. The CDR3 runs to 21 residues.

The CDR3 spells CASSDQRQAATNEKLFF. Written as DNA, the CDR3 is TGTGCCAGCAGTGACCAAAGACAGGCTGCAACTAATGAAAAACTGTTTTTT. V gene TRBV6-1 combines with J gene TRBJ1-4; D is possibly TRBD1 (6 bases). CDR3 length equals 17 residues. V was trimmed by 3 bases and J by 0 bases, leaving 14 bases between them. Germline V gene data show CDR1 as MNHNS and CDR2 as SASEGT.

The chain joins TRBV5-1 to TRBJ1-2, with D unclear. Germline V lookup: CDR1 SGHRS, CDR2 YFSETQ. This CDR3 is built from 14 residues. Trimming cost V 1 base and J 4 bases, with 11 bases left between them. CDR3 coding DNA: TGCGCCAGCAGCTTGCATCGGGGAGGCTATGGCTACACCTTC. Translation gives CASSLHRGGYGYTF.

The chain joins TRBV19 to TRBJ2-7; D unclear. CDR3 length: 15 residues. Germline CDR1 reads LNHDA; CDR2 reads SQIVND (reference sequence). Trimming took off 1 base at V and 3 bases at J, with 13 bases between the two ends. The CDR3 bases are TGTGCCAGTAGTATAGGGACCCAAAGCCGCTACGAGCAGTACTTC. Protein sequence: CASSIGTQSRYEQYF.

Here the CDR3 reads CASSFHVQGFPSYEQYF. CDR3 in DNA: TGTGCCAGCAGCTTCCACGTCCAGGGGTTTCCCTCCTACGAGCAGTACTTC. J is TRBJ2-7 and V is TRBV11-2, with a tentative D call TRBD1 (6 bases). V was pared by 3 bases and J by 0 bases, with 18 bases between. The length of the CDR3 is 17 residues. CDR1 is SGHAT and CDR2 is FQNNGV in the germline V gene.